The 7 T cell receptor beta chains below come from one sample, sequenced in a study of T-cell memory formation after mild COVID-19 (dated by TCRdb to the early 2020s). The library was built by means of 5' RACE. TCRdb records Illumina NovaSeq 6000 as the sequencer. The raw public reads went through TCRdb reprocessing: fastp at Q25, MiXCR clone calling, in-frame beta chains kept. For every CDR3 protein sequence, its rows merge into one entry that carries the most common genes and DNA. The sample yields 350,000 to 500,000 distinct CDR3 sequences; about a sixth were counted once. The top ten hold 20% to 25% of the sample. Sample: PBMCs or a T cell subset sorted from them (not recorded which). The receptors were gathered from a man aged 18 to 29 who had mild COVID-19 (a few samples of this study predate the infection). The sample titles of this study are shuffled in the database, so cell type and time point are left out; the donor was told from shared clones.

V is TRBV5-1 and J is TRBJ2-3, with 11 bases fitting TRBD2. The CDR3 runs to 17 residues. With V trimmed by 4 bases and J by 2 bases, 9 bases remained unmatched. The V gene's germline CDR1 is SGHRS and CDR2 YFSETQ. CDR3 in DNA: TGCGCCAGCAGCCTTTCCCTGACTAGCGGGGACACAGATACGCAGTATTTT. Protein product: CASSLSLTSGDTDTQYF.

This clonotype was seen more than once but under ten times. This chain links TRBV7-2 with TRBJ1-2; a weak D match, TRBD1 (6 bases). Germline CDR1 reads SGHTA; CDR2 reads FQGNSA. The CDR3 consists of 18 residues. Trimming pared 0 bases from V and 3 bases from J, leaving 20 bases between. The CDR3: CASSLALGTAKGDYGYTF. The CDR3 bases are TGTGCCAGCAGCTTAGCGCTTGGCACGGCAAAGGGGGACTATGGCTACACCTTC. The full variable domain, completed using reference TRBV7-2 and TRBJ1-2, is GAGVSQSPSNKVTEKGKDVELRCDPISGHTALYWYRQSLGQGLEFLIYFQGNSAPDKSGLPSDRFSAERTGGSVSTLTIQRTQQEDSAVYLCASSLALGTAKGDYGYTFGSGTRLTVV.

This clonotype was picked up a small number of times. The chain carries TRBV29-1 and TRBJ2-2; D perhaps matches TRBD1 (6 bases). V lost 8 bases, J lost 4 bases, and 11 bases lay in between. Germline assignment: CDR1 SQVTM and CDR2 ANQGSEA. There are 12 residues in the CDR3. The CDR3 loop reads CSTPGATGELFF. CDR3 DNA: TGCAGCACCCCAGGGGCCACCGGGGAGCTGTTTTTT.

This clonotype occurred once. This rearrangement joins TRBV20-1 to TRBJ2-7, with TRBD1 as a possible D gene (6 bases). Trimming took 5 bases from V and 2 from J, leaving 10 bases between them. Per the germline V gene, CDR1 is DFQATT and CDR2 is SNEGSKA (reference sequence). The CDR3 length is 12 residues. Here the CDR3 DNA reads TGCAGTGCTGCCCGACAGGCCTACGAGCAGTACGTC. Translated: CSAARQAYEQYV.

This clonotype was seen a few times. The chain joins TRBV5-1 to TRBJ1-2, with D unresolved. Trimming took off 0 bases at V and 4 bases at J, with 16 bases between the two ends. CDR1 is SGHRS and CDR2 is YFSETQ in the germline V gene. The CDR3 sequence is 16 residues long. The CDR3 region has the DNA TGCGCCAGCAGCTTGGGAGCGGCCGAGCTTGGCTATGGCTACACCTTC. Its protein product is CASSLGAAELGYGYTF. The full variable domain, its missing parts supplied by reference TRBV5-1 and TRBJ1-2, is KAGVTQTPRYLIKTRGQQVTLSCSPISGHRSVSWYQQTPGQGLQFLFEYFSETQRNKGNFPGRFSGRQFSNSRSEMNVSTLELGDSALYLCASSLGAAELGYGYTFGSGTRLTVV.

This clonotype has more than one count but fewer than ten. The CDR3 here is CASDRGGSYEQYV. For the CDR3, the DNA is TGCGCCAGCGACAGGGGAGGCTCCTACGAGCAGTACGTC. The chain employs TRBV5-1 and TRBJ2-7; 8 bases are a match to TRBD1. The CDR3 length is 13 residues. J gave up 0 bases and V 7 bases, and 3 bases lay outside the gene matches. The germline V gene has CDR1 SGHRS and CDR2 YFSETQ.

This chain links TRBV29-1 with TRBJ2-5; 8 nucleotides agree with TRBD1. J lost 1 base, V lost 7 bases, and 5 bases had no gene match. Germline values: CDR1 SQVTM, CDR2 ANQGSEA. The CDR3 is 13 amino acids. DNA for the CDR3: TGCAGCGGGGGGACAGGACGCCAAGAGACCCAGTACTTC. It codes for CSGGTGRQETQYF. The full variable domain, its missing parts supplied by reference TRBV29-1 and TRBJ2-5, is SAVISQKPSRDICQRGTSLTIQCQVDSQVTMMFWYRQQPGQSLTLIATANQGSEATYESGFVIDKFPISRPNLTFSTLTVSNMSPEDSSIYLCSGGTGRQETQYFGPGTRLLVL.